Below, 14 T cell receptor beta chains from the same sample are listed, as sequenced in a study of blood T cell repertoires in COVID-19. Profiled with immunoSEQ multiplex PCR; TCRdb holds only in-frame clones, not every one. The sample includes fewer than 350,000 clones, approximately 85% of them seen just once. Sequencing was carried out using peripheral blood. The source is a human donor in a cohort sampled during active COVID-19.

The chain joins TRBV19 to TRBJ2-1; perhaps TRBD2 as D (6 bases). From germline, CDR1 is LNHDA and CDR2 SQIVND (reference sequence). Trimming stripped 5 bases from V and 2 bases from J, with 13 bases between. The CDR3 sequence is 15 residues long. In DNA form, the CDR3 reads TGTGCCAGTAGTGCCGGGACTGGGCCCTACAATGAGCAGTTCTTC. It is translated as CASSAGTGPYNEQFF.

The rearrangement joins TRBV24-1 to TRBJ2-5; 11 positions match TRBD2. Trimming at V came to 9 bases and at J to 0 bases, leaving 5 bases not matched to a gene. Germline V gene sequence: CDR1 KGHDR, CDR2 SFDVKD. The CDR3 is 15 amino acids. The DNA of the CDR3 is TGTGCCACCCGAGGGACTAGCGGTAACCAAGAGACCCAGTACTTC. Translation: CATRGTSGNQETQYF.

The V and J genes are TRBV6-5 and TRBJ2-7; 9 bases agree with TRBD1. Per the germline V gene, CDR1 is MNHEY and CDR2 is SVGAGI. This CDR3 is built from 12 residues. V shed 6 bases and J 7 bases; nucleotides not matched to a gene: 4. The CDR3 DNA reads TGTGCCAGCAGAACAGGGGGCGGTGAGCAGTACTTC. Its translation is CASRTGGGEQYF.

The CDR3, as DNA: TGTGCCAGCAGCCTGAGTCGGTACGAGCAGTACTTC. Translation gives CASSLSRYEQYF. This chain connects TRBV14 to TRBJ2-7; D gene unclear. CDR1 and CDR2 from the germline V gene are SGHDN and FVKESK. The CDR3 runs to 12 residues. V was shortened by 4 bases and J by 4 bases, with 8 bases between the two germline ends.

The J gene is TRBJ1-1, the V gene TRBV6-5; 9 nucleotides match TRBD1. The CDR3 consists of 14 residues. Germline values: CDR1 MNHEY, CDR2 SVGAGI. The V gene end was trimmed by 6 bases and the J gene end by 5 bases; junction bases not matched to a gene: 7. The CDR3 bases are TGTGCCAGCAGAGACAGGGGGTTTAGGACTGAAGCTTTCTTT. Translated: CASRDRGFRTEAFF.

The CDR3: CASSSSRAEAFF. The CDR3 bases are TGTGCCAGCAGCTCGTCGAGGGCTGAAGCTTTCTTT. The gene calls are TRBV7-9 and TRBJ1-1; no firm D call. The V gene lost 4 bases and the J gene lost 6 bases, with 9 bases spanning the gap. The CDR3 length is 12 residues. CDR1 SEHNR and CDR2 FQNEAQ come from the germline V gene (reference sequence).

This clone was picked up one time. The V and J genes are TRBV28 and TRBJ1-2; tentative D call: TRBD1 (6 bases). This CDR3 has 13 amino acids. V was cut by 7 bases and J by 7 bases, with 16 bases left in between. The germline V gene encodes CDR1 MDHEN and CDR2 SYDVKM. CDR3 residues: CASTNGQRFGYTF. The CDR3 DNA sequence: TGTGCCAGCACCAACGGACAGCGTTTTGGCTACACCTTC.

This clone was seen only once. J is TRBJ1-1 and V is TRBV11-2, with a tentative D call TRBD1 (5 bases). Trimming removed 4 bases at V and 2 bases at J, with 14 bases between. Germline V lookup: CDR1 SGHAT, CDR2 FQNNGV. The CDR3 runs 15 residues. The CDR3 coding sequence is TGTGCCAGCAGCTCTCGGACACAAGTTAACACTGAAGCTTTCTTT. Translating gives CASSSRTQVNTEAFF.

There are a few counts of this clone. The rearrangement links TRBV9 to TRBJ1-6; TRBD1 matches 7 bases. The CDR3 has 17 residues. Germline values: CDR1 SGDLS, CDR2 YYNGEE. V gave up 4 bases and J gave up 0 bases; unmatched junction bases: 7. CDR3 nucleotides: TGTGCCAGCAGCTCTCCAGGGGGGAGCTCCTATAATTCACCCCTCCACTTT. Protein: CASSSPGGSSYNSPLHF.

The chain employs TRBV27 and TRBJ2-3; D is ambiguous. Germline CDR1 is MNHEY and CDR2 is SMNVEV (reference sequence). This CDR3 has 11 amino acids. V lost 4 bases and J 4 bases, leaving 3 bases between the germline ends. The CDR3 DNA sequence: TGTGCCAGCAGTTCAGCAGATACGCAGTATTTT. It yields the protein CASSSADTQYF.

This clone was detected once. J is TRBJ2-7 and V is TRBV20-1, with 7 bases fitting TRBD2. J was trimmed by 2 bases and V by 3 bases; bases with no gene match: 13. This CDR3 region has 16 residues. Germline lookup yields CDR1 DFQATT and CDR2 SNEGSKA (reference sequence). The chain's CDR3 is CSASSRSGTWTYEQYF. In DNA, the CDR3 is TGCAGTGCTAGTTCTCGCAGCGGGACCTGGACCTACGAGCAGTACTTC.

This clone was observed a few times. The chain employs TRBV6-5 and TRBJ1-2; 9 nucleotides align to TRBD1. CDR3 length equals 13 residues. Germline-derived CDR1 and CDR2 are MNHEY and SVGAGI. The trim removed 7 bases at V and 8 bases at J, leaving 8 bases unmatched. CDR3: CASTTGGSSGYTF. The CDR3 DNA is TGTGCCAGCACCACAGGGGGCTCGAGCGGCTACACCTTC.

This clone was observed a single time. The chain joins TRBV7-6 to TRBJ2-1, with no clear D. CDR3 length equals 15 residues. Trimming cost V 5 bases and J 0 bases, with 11 bases left between them. CDR1 is SGHVS, CDR2 FNYEAQ, per germline. The CDR3 loop is CASSPSGASYNEQFF. The CDR3 region has the DNA TGTGCCAGCAGCCCCTCGGGTGCCTCCTACAATGAGCAGTTCTTC.

This rearrangement joins TRBV3-1 (or the pseudogene TRBV3-2) to TRBJ1-2, with D unclear. Germline assignment: CDR1 LGHDT and CDR2 YNNKEL (reference sequence). The CDR3 has 14 residues. V was cut by 4 bases and J by 7 bases, with 16 bases left in between. CDR3 in DNA: TGTGCCAGCAGCCCCGCTGGGAGGGCTGGTGGCTACACCTTC. Its protein product is CASSPAGRAGGYTF.